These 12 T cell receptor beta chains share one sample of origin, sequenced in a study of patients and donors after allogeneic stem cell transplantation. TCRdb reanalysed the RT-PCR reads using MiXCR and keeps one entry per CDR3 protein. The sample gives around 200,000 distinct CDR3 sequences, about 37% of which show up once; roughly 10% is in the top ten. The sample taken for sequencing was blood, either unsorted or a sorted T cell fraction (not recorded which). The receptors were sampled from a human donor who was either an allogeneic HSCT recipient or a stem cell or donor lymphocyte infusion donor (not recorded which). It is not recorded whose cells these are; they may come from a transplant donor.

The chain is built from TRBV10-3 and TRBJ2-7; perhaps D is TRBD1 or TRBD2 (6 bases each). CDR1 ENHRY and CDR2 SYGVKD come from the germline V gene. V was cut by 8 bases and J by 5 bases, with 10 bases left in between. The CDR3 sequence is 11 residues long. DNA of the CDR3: TGTGCCATCGGGGGGCCCCACGAGCAGTACTTC. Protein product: CAIGGPHEQYF.

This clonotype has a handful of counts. CDR3 amino acids: CASSLGGNYANYGYTF. For the CDR3, the DNA is TGTGCCAGCAGCTTAGGGGGGAACTATGCTAACTATGGCTACACCTTC. The chain carries TRBV11-2 and TRBJ1-2; TRBD1 might be the D (5 bases). The CDR3 totals 16 residues. The germline V gene has CDR1 SGHAT and CDR2 FQNNGV. V lost 1 base to trimming and J lost 0 bases, with 12 bases between them.

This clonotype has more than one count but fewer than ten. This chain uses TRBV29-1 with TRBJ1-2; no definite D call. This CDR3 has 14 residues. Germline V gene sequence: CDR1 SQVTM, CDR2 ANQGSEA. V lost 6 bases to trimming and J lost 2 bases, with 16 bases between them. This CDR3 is CSVLIAGENYGYTF. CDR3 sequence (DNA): TGCAGCGTCCTAATTGCAGGAGAGAACTATGGCTACACCTTC.

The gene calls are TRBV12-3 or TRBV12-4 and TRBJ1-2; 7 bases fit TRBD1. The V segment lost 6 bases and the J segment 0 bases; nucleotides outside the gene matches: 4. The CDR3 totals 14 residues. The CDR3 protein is CASSPGQTNYGYTF. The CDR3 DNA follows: TGTGCCAGCAGCCCGGGACAGACTAACTATGGCTACACCTTC.

CDR3 in amino acids: CASSLIVDRAFF. CDR3 DNA: TGTGCCAGCAGTTTAATCGTCGATAGGGCTTTCTTT. The V and J genes are TRBV12-3 or TRBV12-4 and TRBJ1-1; D gene uncertain. CDR3 length: 12 amino acids. V was pared by 2 bases and J by 11 bases, with 12 bases between.

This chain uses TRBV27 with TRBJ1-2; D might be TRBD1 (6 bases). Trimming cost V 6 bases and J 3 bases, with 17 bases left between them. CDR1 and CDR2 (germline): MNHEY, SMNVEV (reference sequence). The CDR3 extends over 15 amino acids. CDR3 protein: CASSPTLGAHYGYTF. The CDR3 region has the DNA TGTGCCAGCAGCCCTACGTTGGGGGCCCACTATGGCTACACCTTC.

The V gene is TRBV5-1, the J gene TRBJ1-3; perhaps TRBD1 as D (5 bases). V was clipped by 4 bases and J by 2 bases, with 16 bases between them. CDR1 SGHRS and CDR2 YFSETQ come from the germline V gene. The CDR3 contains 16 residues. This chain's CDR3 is CASSPGGRDPGNTIYF. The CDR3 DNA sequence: TGCGCCAGCAGCCCCGGCGGCAGGGATCCTGGAAACACCATATATTTT. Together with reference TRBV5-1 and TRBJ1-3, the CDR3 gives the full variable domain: KAGVTQTPRYLIKTRGQQVTLSCSPISGHRSVSWYQQTPGQGLQFLFEYFSETQRNKGNFPGRFSGRQFSNSRSEMNVSTLELGDSALYLCASSPGGRDPGNTIYFGEGSWLTVV.

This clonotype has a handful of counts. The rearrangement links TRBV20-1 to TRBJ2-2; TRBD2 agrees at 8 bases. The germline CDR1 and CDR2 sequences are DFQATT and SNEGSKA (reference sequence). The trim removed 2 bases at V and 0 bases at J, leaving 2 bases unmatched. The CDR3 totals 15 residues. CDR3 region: CSARLAGTNTGELFF. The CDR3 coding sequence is TGCAGTGCTAGATTAGCGGGGACGAACACCGGGGAGCTGTTTTTT.

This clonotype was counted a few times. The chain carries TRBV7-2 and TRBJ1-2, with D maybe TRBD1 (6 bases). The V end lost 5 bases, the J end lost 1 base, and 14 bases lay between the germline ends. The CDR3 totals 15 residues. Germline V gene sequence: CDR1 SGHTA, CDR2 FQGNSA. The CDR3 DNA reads TGTGCCAGCAGCAGACCCACAGGGTATAACTATGGCTACACCTTC. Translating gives CASSRPTGYNYGYTF.

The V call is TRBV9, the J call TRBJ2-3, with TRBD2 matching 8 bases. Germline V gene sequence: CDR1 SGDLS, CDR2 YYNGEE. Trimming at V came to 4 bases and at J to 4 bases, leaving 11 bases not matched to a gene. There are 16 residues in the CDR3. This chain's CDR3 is CASSPAGTRGADTQYF. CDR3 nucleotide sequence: TGTGCCAGCAGCCCGGCCGGGACTAGGGGGGCAGATACGCAGTATTTT.

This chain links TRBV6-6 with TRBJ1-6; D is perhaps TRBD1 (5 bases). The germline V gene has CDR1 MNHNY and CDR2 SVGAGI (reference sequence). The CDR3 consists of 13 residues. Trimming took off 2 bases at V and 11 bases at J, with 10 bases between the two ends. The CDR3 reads CASSYGWGAPLHF. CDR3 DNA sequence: TGTGCCAGCAGTTACGGGTGGGGGGCACCCCTCCACTTT.

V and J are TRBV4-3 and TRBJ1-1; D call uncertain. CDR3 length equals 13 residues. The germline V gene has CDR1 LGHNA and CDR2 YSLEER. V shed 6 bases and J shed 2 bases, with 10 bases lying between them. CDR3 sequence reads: CASRSDDNTEAFF. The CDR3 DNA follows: TGCGCCAGCAGATCAGACGACAACACTGAAGCTTTCTTT.